The 24 T cell receptor beta chains given below trace back to one sample, sequenced in a study of T cell responses to AZD1222 COVID-19 vaccine. The data were produced by immunoSEQ multiplex PCR, yet TCRdb's version contains in-frame clones alone and is incomplete. Of fewer than 200,000 clones listed, over 80% are singletons. The sample here was peripheral blood, taken on day 0 of AZD1222 vaccination. These receptors all come from an adult in good health.

The gene calls are TRBV11-2 and TRBJ1-5, with D maybe TRBD1 (6 bases). Germline-derived CDR1 and CDR2 are SGHAT and FQNNGV. CDR3 size: 13 residues. The germline V and J ends were trimmed by 8 bases and 3 bases, with 11 bases remaining between them. The CDR3 bases are TGTGCCAGCGCGGACAGCCTCAATCAGCCCCAGCATTTT. Its protein product is CASADSLNQPQHF.

The CDR3 region is CASSLRRELGYEQYF. For the CDR3, the DNA is TGTGCCAGCAGCTTACGCAGGGAATTGGGCTACGAGCAGTACTTC. V and J are TRBV7-8 and TRBJ2-7; D is possibly TRBD1 (5 bases). Germline CDR1 SGHVS, CDR2 FQNEAQ. Deletions cut 2 bases from V and 3 bases from J, with 14 bases between. This CDR3 has 15 amino acids.

V gene TRBV27 combines with J gene TRBJ1-2; D unresolved. Per the germline V gene, CDR1 is MNHEY and CDR2 is SMNVEV (reference sequence). This CDR3 is built from 13 residues. Trimming took off 5 bases at V and 4 bases at J, with 11 bases between the two ends. CDR3 DNA sequence: TGTGCCAGCAGTCCTCGGGCCGTCTATGGCTACACCTTC. Translation gives CASSPRAVYGYTF.

V usage is TRBV15 and J usage is TRBJ1-1; no reliable D call. Trimming left V 0 bases short and J 7 bases short, with 12 bases between. Germline V CDR1 and CDR2: LNHNV, YYDKDF (reference sequence). The CDR3 is 14 residues long. CDR3 DNA: TGTGCCACCAGCAGAGATTCAGGTGGGAGTGAAGCTTTCTTT. Its protein product is CATSRDSGGSEAFF.

The V and J genes are TRBV9 and TRBJ1-1; D remains ambiguous. Trimming stripped 4 bases from V and 3 bases from J, with 10 bases between. Germline assignment: CDR1 SGDLS and CDR2 YYNGEE. This CDR3 has 13 amino acids. CDR3 region: CASSPPLDTEAFF. In DNA form, the CDR3 reads TGTGCCAGCAGCCCCCCCCTGGACACTGAAGCTTTCTTT.

V and J are TRBV27 and TRBJ1-5; no firm D call. Germline CDR1 reads MNHEY; CDR2 reads SMNVEV (reference sequence). The CDR3 is 15 residues long. V lost 2 bases and J lost 0, with 8 bases in between. The CDR3 loop is CASSLAGYSNQPQHF. The CDR3 DNA reads as TGTGCCAGCAGTTTAGCAGGCTATAGCAATCAGCCCCAGCATTTT.

The rearrangement links TRBV28 to TRBJ2-1; a weak D match, TRBD1 (6 bases). The CDR3 has 15 residues. Germline CDR1 MDHEN, CDR2 SYDVKM. The V end was cut by 4 bases, the J end by 7 bases, with 17 bases between. The chain's CDR3 is CASSSPGTPWNEQFF. CDR3 DNA: TGTGCCAGCAGTTCTCCCGGGACACCCTGGAATGAGCAGTTCTTC.

The genes are TRBV4-1 and TRBJ2-3, with TRBD2 as a possible D gene (6 bases). Germline CDR1 and CDR2: MGHRA and YSYEKL. The ends were cut back, 0 bases at V and 2 bases at J, with 24 bases in the middle. The CDR3 totals 20 residues. Here the CDR3 DNA reads TGCGCCAGCAGCCAAGAGATACTAGTATCGGGGGTCATTAACACAGATACGCAGTATTTT. Its protein is CASSQEILVSGVINTDTQYF.

The chain is built from TRBV6-4 and TRBJ1-1; D gene ambiguous. CDR1 and CDR2 (germline): MRHNA, SNTAGT. With 0 bases removed from V and 3 bases from J, the gap between germline ends came to 5 bases. The CDR3 spans 13 residues. The CDR3: CASSDSPDTEAFF. The CDR3 DNA sequence: TGTGCCAGCAGTGACTCTCCGGACACTGAAGCTTTCTTT.

V gene TRBV28 combines with J gene TRBJ1-2; weak D call: TRBD1 (6 bases). V was pared by 1 base and J by 8 bases, with 14 bases between. CDR3 length: 14 amino acids. The germline gives CDR1 MDHEN, CDR2 SYDVKM. As DNA, the CDR3 is TGTGCCAGCAGTTTATTGGCAGGGGTTCAAGGCTACACCTTC. This translates into CASSLLAGVQGYTF.

The J gene is TRBJ1-1, the V gene TRBV6-5; 8 bases agree with TRBD1. CDR1 MNHEY and CDR2 SVGAGI come from the germline V gene. The CDR3 consists of 11 residues. J was trimmed by 9 bases and V by 8 bases; bases with no gene match: 5. CDR3: CASVRTGKAFF. The CDR3 region has the DNA TGTGCCAGCGTACGGACAGGGAAAGCTTTCTTT.

This sequence joins TRBV30 and TRBJ1-1, with D possibly matching TRBD1 (6 bases). The CDR3 runs 12 residues. The germline V gene encodes CDR1 GTSNPN and CDR2 SVGIG (reference sequence). V was cut by 4 bases and J by 7 bases, with 13 bases left in between. The CDR3 DNA sequence: TGTGCCTGGAATGACAGGCGGATTGAAGCTTTCTTT. Its translation: CAWNDRRIEAFF.

The gene calls are TRBV5-1 and TRBJ2-2; TRBD2 matches 8 bases. Trimming at V came to 4 bases and at J to 5 bases, leaving 13 bases not matched to a gene. Germline CDR1 reads SGHRS; CDR2 reads YFSETQ. The CDR3 has 17 amino acids. The CDR3: CASSPDIGRGATGELFF. DNA of the CDR3: TGCGCCAGCAGCCCCGACATTGGGCGGGGGGCGACCGGGGAGCTGTTTTTT.

V gene TRBV30 combines with J gene TRBJ2-7; either TRBD1 or TRBD2 may supply D (5 bases each). The germline CDR1 and CDR2 sequences are GTSNPN and SVGIG (reference sequence). The length of the CDR3 is 11 residues. V lost 5 bases to trimming and J lost 6 bases, with 11 bases between them. CDR3: CAWYSGGEQYF. CDR3 sequence (DNA): TGTGCCTGGTATTCTGGGGGCGAGCAGTACTTC.

The count of this clone is one. The genes are TRBV28 and TRBJ2-7; D uncertain. The CDR3 covers 14 residues. The ends were cut back, 3 bases at V and 1 base at J, with 10 bases in the middle. Germline assignment: CDR1 MDHEN and CDR2 SYDVKM. DNA for the CDR3: TGTGCCAGCAGTTTTATCGGCGGTTCCTACGAGCAGTACTTC. It encodes CASSFIGGSYEQYF.

This clone was detected only once. The chain couples TRBV18 to TRBJ1-1; D remains unclear. Trimming shortened V by 5 bases and J by 4 bases, and 11 bases separated the two germline ends. Germline V gene data show CDR1 as KGHSH and CDR2 as LQKENI. The CDR3 is made up of 13 amino acids. CDR3 DNA: TGTGCCAGCTCAGACAATTTTGGCACTGAAGCTTTCTTT. Its protein is CASSDNFGTEAFF.

This sequence joins TRBV5-1 and TRBJ2-7, with D tentatively TRBD2 (6 bases). Germline CDR1 is SGHRS and CDR2 is YFSETQ. This CDR3 spans 13 amino acids. The V and J ends lost 1 base and 4 bases respectively, with 9 bases between them. The CDR3 here is CASSLRGGYEQYF. CDR3 DNA sequence: TGCGCCAGCAGCTTGAGAGGAGGGTACGAGCAGTACTTC.

The sample holds a few counts of this clone. This chain uses TRBV27 with TRBJ2-1, with D possibly being TRBD1 (5 bases). Germline assignment: CDR1 MNHEY and CDR2 SMNVEV (reference sequence). Trimming took 4 bases from V and 0 from J, leaving 10 bases between them. The CDR3 is 15 amino acids. The CDR3 protein is CASSYGTGSYNEQFF. CDR3 in DNA: TGTGCCAGCAGTTACGGAACAGGCTCCTACAATGAGCAGTTCTTC.

This chain joins TRBV6-5 and TRBJ2-2; D is unclear. CDR1 is MNHEY and CDR2 is SVGAGI in the germline V gene. V was trimmed by 6 bases and J by 0 bases, leaving 11 bases between them. The CDR3 runs to 15 residues. CDR3 in amino acids: CASSPLGANTGELFF. The CDR3 DNA is TGTGCCAGCAGCCCCTTGGGCGCGAACACCGGGGAGCTGTTTTTT.

V gene TRBV28 combines with J gene TRBJ2-3; D gene uncertain. With 6 bases removed from V and 2 bases from J, the gap between germline ends came to 12 bases. The CDR3 is 14 residues long. Germline CDR1 MDHEN, CDR2 SYDVKM. The CDR3 DNA reads TGTGCCAGCAGCCCCGCCGGGCCCACAGATACGCAGTATTTT. Translated: CASSPAGPTDTQYF.

This chain joins TRBV14 and TRBJ1-3, with D unclear. Germline CDR1 reads SGHDN; CDR2 reads FVKESK. The CDR3 has 14 residues. The ends were cut back, 2 bases at V and 4 bases at J, with 9 bases in the middle. The CDR3 DNA reads as TGTGCCAGCAGCCAATTTGTCGTCGGAAACACCATATATTTT. This translates into CASSQFVVGNTIYF.

This clone appeared a few times. This chain links TRBV19 with TRBJ1-4, with 7 nucleotides matching TRBD1. The V gene's germline CDR1 is LNHDA and CDR2 SQIVND (reference sequence). Losses at the gene ends were 4 bases for V and 0 bases for J; bases not matched to a gene: 11. CDR3 length: 18 residues. The CDR3 sequence: CASSKLIRQGATNEKLFF. DNA of the CDR3: TGTGCCAGTAGTAAACTCATTCGACAGGGAGCAACTAATGAAAAACTGTTTTTT.

This chain links TRBV6-5 with TRBJ1-6, with D possibly TRBD1 on 5 matching bases. The CDR3 sequence is 15 residues long. Trimming removed 2 bases from V and 8 bases from J, with 13 bases in between. Germline V gene sequence: CDR1 MNHEY, CDR2 SVGAGI. The CDR3 DNA reads as TGTGCCAGCAGTTACGCCCGGGGGAAGGATTCACCCCTCCACTTT. Protein sequence: CASSYARGKDSPLHF.

Only a few counts were recorded for this clone. The chain uses TRBV12-3 or TRBV12-4 and TRBJ1-3; no firm D call. V was shortened by 3 bases and J by 2 bases, with 5 bases between the two germline ends. This CDR3 contains 13 residues. CDR3 in amino acids: CASSLEAGNTIYF. The CDR3, as DNA: TGTGCCAGCAGTTTGGAGGCTGGAAACACCATATATTTT.